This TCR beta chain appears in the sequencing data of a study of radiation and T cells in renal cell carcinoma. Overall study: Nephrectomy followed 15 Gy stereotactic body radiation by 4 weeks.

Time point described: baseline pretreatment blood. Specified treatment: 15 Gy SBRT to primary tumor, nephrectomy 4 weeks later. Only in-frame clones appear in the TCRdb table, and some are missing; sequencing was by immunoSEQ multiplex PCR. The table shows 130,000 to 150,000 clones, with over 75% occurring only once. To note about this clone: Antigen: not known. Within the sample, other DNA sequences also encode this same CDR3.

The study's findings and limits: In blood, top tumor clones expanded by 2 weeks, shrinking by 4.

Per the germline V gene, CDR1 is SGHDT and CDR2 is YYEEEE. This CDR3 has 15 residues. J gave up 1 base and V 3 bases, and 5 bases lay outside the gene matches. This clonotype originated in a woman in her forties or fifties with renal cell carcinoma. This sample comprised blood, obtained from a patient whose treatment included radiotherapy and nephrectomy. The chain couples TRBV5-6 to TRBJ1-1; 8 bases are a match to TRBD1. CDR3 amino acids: CASSWVDRGNTEAFF. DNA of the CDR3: TGTGCCAGCAGCTGGGTTGACAGGGGGAACACTGAAGCTTTCTTT.